This paragraph reports one TCR beta chain. Only in-frame clones appear in the TCRdb table, and some are missing; sequencing was by immunoSEQ multiplex PCR. This table has roughly 87,000 clones, around 93% appearing once. V gave up 4 bases and J gave up 2 bases, with 15 bases separating them. The CDR3 loop spans 15 amino acids. The germline V gene has CDR1 SGHRS and CDR2 YFSETQ. The data stem from a study of T cell changes during pregnancy in multiple sclerosis. The specimen was peripheral blood, collected in the third trimester of pregnancy. This TCR was recovered from a female donor in good health, enrolled as a control in a pregnancy study. The chain uses TRBV5-1 and TRBJ2-5, with D perhaps TRBD1 (5 bases). CDR3 in DNA: TGCGCCAGCAGCGCAACAGGCGTTGGTCAAGAGACCCAGTACTTC. Its protein is CASSATGVGQETQYF.